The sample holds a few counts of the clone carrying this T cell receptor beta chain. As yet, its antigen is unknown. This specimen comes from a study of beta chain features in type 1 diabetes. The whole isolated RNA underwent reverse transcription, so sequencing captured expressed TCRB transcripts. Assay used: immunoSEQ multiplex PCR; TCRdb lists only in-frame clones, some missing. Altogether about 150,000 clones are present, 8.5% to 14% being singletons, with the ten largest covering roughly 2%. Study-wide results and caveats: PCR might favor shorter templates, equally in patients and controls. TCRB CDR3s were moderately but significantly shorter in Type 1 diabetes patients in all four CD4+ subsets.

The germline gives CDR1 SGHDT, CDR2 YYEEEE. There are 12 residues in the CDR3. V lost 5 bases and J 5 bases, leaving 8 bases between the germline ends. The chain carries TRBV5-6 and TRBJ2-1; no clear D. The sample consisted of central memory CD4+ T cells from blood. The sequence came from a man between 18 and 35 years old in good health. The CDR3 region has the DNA TGTGCCAGCAGTCACCAGGACAATGAGCAGTTCTTC. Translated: CASSHQDNEQFF.